This entry lists 2 T cell receptor beta chains sequenced from one sample in a study of shared clonotypes between healthy human individuals. TCRdb keeps only in-frame clones here, not all; method: immunoSEQ multiplex PCR. This sample has about 2,500,000 clones, with 90% to 95% found just once. Input material: naive CD4+ T cells sorted from blood. Subset given: CD45RA+ positively selected. The receptor set was obtained from a man younger than 30 in good health.

This clone is a singleton in its sample. This sequence joins TRBV28 and TRBJ1-2; D unclear. The CDR3 is 15 amino acids. Germline V CDR1 and CDR2: MDHEN, SYDVKM. The V end lost 3 bases, the J end lost 6 bases, and 17 bases lay between the germline ends. The CDR3 region has the DNA TGTGCCAGCAGTTTGGTAGTTAGGGATTTTCATGGCTACACCTTC. Its translation is CASSLVVRDFHGYTF.

The rearrangement links TRBV27 to TRBJ2-1; D gene uncertain. This CDR3 has 16 amino acids. In germline, CDR1 is MNHEY, CDR2 SMNVEV (reference sequence). The V and J ends lost 3 bases and 7 bases respectively, with 19 bases between them. CDR3 nucleotides: TGTGCCAGCAGTTTGGGCCGTGCGGAGCTGGGGAATGAGCAGTTCTTC. It translates to CASSLGRAELGNEQFF.